Following are 30 T cell receptor beta chains from one sample sequenced in a study of glioma-infiltrating T cells. TCR alpha and beta CDR3 regions were amplified from RNA using iRepertoire nested multiplex PCR. From the multiplex PCR reads, TCRdb called clonotypes with MiXCR, one entry per CDR3 protein. The table has around 350,000 distinct CDR3 sequences, more than 35% seen once. Sequenced sample: glioma tissue, nonneoplastic brain tissue, or PBMCs (not recorded which). These receptors were collected from a human donor with low-grade glioma or glioblastoma, undergoing nonglioma brain surgery, or in good health (not recorded which).

This clonotype was counted between two and nine times. The chain is built from TRBV4-1 and TRBJ2-2; D perhaps matches TRBD2 (6 bases). The CDR3 sequence is 15 residues long. CDR1 is MGHRA and CDR2 is YSYEKL in the germline V gene. V lost 0 bases to trimming and J lost 3 bases, with 8 bases between them. The CDR3 nucleotides read TGCGCCAGCAGCCAAGACCCGGGAGACACCGGGGAGCTGTTTTTT. Its protein product is CASSQDPGDTGELFF.

The chain combines TRBV28 with TRBJ2-7; a weak D match, TRBD2 (6 bases). This CDR3 spans 15 amino acids. Trimming took off 5 bases at V and 0 bases at J, with 14 bases between the two ends. The germline CDR1 and CDR2 sequences are MDHEN and SYDVKM. Written as DNA, the CDR3 is TGTGCCAGCAGTAGGACTATCCTGCCCTCCTACGAGCAGTACTTC. This translates into CASSRTILPSYEQYF.

This clonotype has at least ten counts. The chain is built from TRBV7-2 and TRBJ1-2, with a possible D match to TRBD1 (5 bases). This CDR3 is built from 14 residues. V was cut by 1 base and J by 2 bases, with 8 bases left in between. Germline CDR1 and CDR2: SGHTA and FQGNSA. The CDR3 DNA follows: TGTGCCAGCAGCTTAGGCAGGGCCAACTATGGCTACACCTTC. As protein: CASSLGRANYGYTF.

This clonotype appeared a few times. The chain links TRBV20-1 to TRBJ2-7; 7 positions match TRBD2. Trimming removed 4 bases from V and 3 bases from J; junction bases left unmatched: 6. Germline V gives CDR1 DFQATT, CDR2 SNEGSKA (reference sequence). This CDR3 is built from 13 residues. This chain's CDR3 is CSATSGNNYEQYF. CDR3 DNA sequence: TGCAGTGCTACTAGCGGAAACAACTACGAGCAGTACTTC.

A word on this clonotype: A much larger clone lies one base from this, so it may be a read error. The genes are TRBV6-2 or TRBV6-3 and TRBJ2-7; 10 positions match TRBD1. The V and J ends lost 5 bases and 3 bases, in that order; junction bases with no gene match: 13. The germline CDR1 and CDR2 sequences are MNHEY and SVGEGT. The CDR3 sequence is 17 residues long. CDR3 region: CASSARQGAPGNYEQYF. The CDR3 nucleotides are TGTGCCAGCAGTGCCCGACAGGGGGCACCTGGAAACTACGAGCAGTACTTC.

There are a few counts of this clonotype. This chain connects TRBV7-2 to TRBJ2-5; the D gene is possibly TRBD1 (6 bases). Per the germline V gene, CDR1 is SGHTA and CDR2 is FQGNSA. There are 15 residues in the CDR3. The ends were cut back, 1 base at V and 6 bases at J, with 15 bases in the middle. CDR3 in amino acids: CASSLDPGQEKTQYF. Here the CDR3 DNA reads TGTGCCAGCAGCTTAGACCCGGGACAAGAAAAGACCCAGTACTTC.

The table lists this clonotype with a few counts. The chain has TRBV4-3 and TRBJ1-5; TRBD1 matches 9 bases. The CDR3 spans 15 residues. V lost 5 bases and J lost 4; bases outside the gene matches: 6. Germline V gene data show CDR1 as LGHNA and CDR2 as YSLEER. The CDR3 DNA reads TGCGCCAGCAGCTACGGGACAGGGCTAAATCAGCCCCAGCATTTT. Translation: CASSYGTGLNQPQHF.

Only a few counts were recorded for this clonotype. This sequence joins TRBV4-3 and TRBJ1-2; possible D gene TRBD1, 5 bases. The V gene lost 0 bases and the J gene lost 7 bases, with 12 bases spanning the gap. In germline, CDR1 is LGHNA, CDR2 YSLEER. The CDR3 spans 14 residues. Written as DNA, the CDR3 is TGCGCCAGCAGCCAAGAGTACAGCGGGGCTGGCTACACCTTC. It translates to CASSQEYSGAGYTF.

The chain employs TRBV2 and TRBJ2-1; a weak D match, TRBD2 (6 bases). Germline values: CDR1 SNHLY, CDR2 FYNNEI. Trimming took 4 bases from V and 2 from J, leaving 9 bases between them. This CDR3 contains 14 residues. The CDR3 DNA sequence: TGTGCCAGCAGTGTTCGCGGGGCCTACAATGAGCAGTTCTTC. This encodes CASSVRGAYNEQFF.

This clonotype appeared a few times. The V call is TRBV20-1, the J call TRBJ2-5; D gene uncertain. The ends were cut back, 2 bases at V and 5 bases at J, with 9 bases in the middle. The CDR3 contains 12 residues. Germline assignment: CDR1 DFQATT and CDR2 SNEGSKA (reference sequence). This CDR3 is CSARFRFETQYF. The CDR3 DNA reads as TGCAGTGCTAGATTTAGGTTCGAGACCCAGTACTTC.

The chain uses TRBV6-2 or TRBV6-3 and TRBJ2-1; D call uncertain. This CDR3 spans 15 amino acids. The germline gives CDR1 MNHEY, CDR2 SVGEGT. V was shortened by 6 bases and J by 0 bases, with 12 bases between the two germline ends. The CDR3 loop reads CASSRSTSSYNEQFF. In DNA, the CDR3 is TGTGCCAGCAGCCGTTCAACCAGCTCCTACAATGAGCAGTTCTTC.

This clonotype was detected ten times or more. The V call is TRBV4-1, the J call TRBJ2-7; perhaps TRBD2 as D (5 bases). This CDR3 is 15 amino acids long. Germline V gives CDR1 MGHRA, CDR2 YSYEKL. Trimming stripped 1 base from V and 2 bases from J, with 12 bases between. DNA of the CDR3: TGCGCCAGCAGCCAAGGAGGCGACGGGACCTACGAGCAGTACTTC. Amino acid sequence: CASSQGGDGTYEQYF.

On this clonotype: A much larger clonotype is one base distant, so this may be a read error. V gene TRBV6-9 combines with J gene TRBJ2-2; no reliable D call. CDR3 size: 12 residues. Germline values: CDR1 MNHGY, CDR2 SVAAGI. Deletions cut 3 bases from V and 7 bases from J, with 6 bases between. The CDR3, as DNA: TGTGCCAGCAGTTACGTGGGCGGGGAGCTGTTTTTT. Translated, it gives CASSYVGGELFF.

This chain uses TRBV20-1 with TRBJ2-5, with D perhaps matching TRBD2 (6 bases). The CDR3 has 14 residues. Germline-derived CDR1 and CDR2 are DFQATT and SNEGSKA (reference sequence). V was trimmed by 1 base and J by 4 bases, leaving 13 bases between them. CDR3 nucleotides: TGCAGTGCTAGAGGCCCGCGGGGCCGAGAGACCCAGTACTTC. Protein sequence: CSARGPRGRETQYF.

The chain couples TRBV20-1 to TRBJ1-1; D unresolved. V was pared by 6 bases and J by 6 bases, with 14 bases between. The CDR3 contains 12 residues. Germline CDR1 is DFQATT and CDR2 is SNEGSKA (reference sequence). The CDR3 loop reads CSAGFPSAEAFF. In DNA form, the CDR3 reads TGCAGTGCCGGGTTCCCAAGCGCTGAAGCTTTCTTT.

A few counts support this clonotype. The chain couples TRBV6-1 to TRBJ2-3; 9 bases map to TRBD2. J lost 2 bases, V lost 7 bases, and 16 bases had no gene match. The germline V gene encodes CDR1 MNHNS and CDR2 SASEGT. CDR3 length: 18 residues. The CDR3: CASTPREVAGDYTDTQYF. CDR3 nucleotide sequence: TGTGCCAGCACCCCCCGGGAGGTAGCGGGAGATTACACAGATACGCAGTATTTT.

With respect to this clonotype: It may be a read error: a sequence one base away is much more abundant. This rearrangement joins TRBV6-1 to TRBJ2-5; perhaps TRBD1 as D (6 bases). CDR1 and CDR2 (germline): MNHNS, SASEGT. Trimming removed 6 bases at V and 4 bases at J, with 15 bases between. The CDR3 runs to 14 residues. The CDR3 bases are TGTGCCAGCAGGGGGGCCCTTTCAATAGAGACCCAGTACTTC. Encoded protein: CASRGALSIETQYF.

In this sample, this clonotype turned up many times. The chain has TRBV15 and TRBJ2-1; 11 bases fit TRBD2. V trimming: 0 bases; J trimming: 1 base; junction bases outside the gene matches: 8. Germline V gene lookup returns CDR1 LNHNV and CDR2 YYDKDF (reference sequence). The CDR3 is 19 amino acids. The CDR3 DNA reads TGTGCCACCAGCAGAGATAATAGCGGGAGGGCCAGGTCCTACAATGAGCAGTTCTTC. Translation gives CATSRDNSGRARSYNEQFF.

In the case of this clonotype: It may be a read error: a sequence one base away is much more abundant. The chain recombines TRBV6-5 with TRBJ2-1; D gene unclear. The CDR3 contains 13 residues. Germline CDR1 is MNHEY and CDR2 is SVGAGI. V shed 5 bases and J shed 2 bases, with 7 bases lying between them. CDR3 sequence reads: CASSVLAYNEQFF. CDR3 in DNA: TGTGCCAGCAGTGTACTGGCCTACAATGAGCAGTTCTTC.

The chain has TRBV28 and TRBJ2-3, with TRBD1 identical over 12 bases. J gave up 5 bases and V 4 bases, and 7 bases lay outside the gene matches. Germline V gene sequence: CDR1 MDHEN, CDR2 SYDVKM. The CDR3 totals 16 residues. In DNA form, the CDR3 reads TGTGCCAGCAGTTCCCCGGGACAGGGGGCACAAGATACGCAGTATTTT. It codes for CASSSPGQGAQDTQYF.

This clonotype was seen a few times. J is TRBJ2-3 and V is TRBV2; the match to TRBD2 covers 11 bases. The length of the CDR3 is 15 residues. V shed 8 bases, J shed 5 bases, and the junction held 9 bases outside the gene matches. Per the germline V gene, CDR1 is SNHLY and CDR2 is FYNNEI. The CDR3 nucleotides are TGTGCCAGCTCTTTGGGACTAGCGGTTTTAGATACGCAGTATTTT. Translation: CASSLGLAVLDTQYF.

Regarding this clonotype: A much larger clone differs from this one at a single base, so this may be a read error. The rearrangement uses TRBV10-3 and TRBJ2-7; D is ambiguous. The CDR3 is 14 residues long. CDR1 and CDR2 from the germline V gene are ENHRY and SYGVKD. The CDR3 is CAITETANSYGQYF. The CDR3 bases are TGTGCCATCACCGAAACAGCCAACTCCTACGGGCAGTACTTC.

The chain is built from TRBV2 and TRBJ2-1, with D possibly being TRBD2 (5 bases). V was pared by 6 bases and J by 4 bases, with 13 bases between. CDR1 and CDR2 (germline): SNHLY, FYNNEI. This CDR3 comprises 14 residues. The chain's CDR3 is CASRRTWVYNEQFF. CDR3 sequence (DNA): TGTGCCAGCAGGAGGACTTGGGTTTACAATGAGCAGTTCTTC.

As concerns this clonotype: One junction end disagrees with the germline gene, perhaps due to a read error. The chain is built from TRBV6-2 or TRBV6-3 and TRBJ1-1; possibly TRBD1 for D (6 bases). The CDR3 totals 15 residues. CDR1 and CDR2 (germline): MNHEY, SVGEGT. CDR3 sequence (DNA): TGTGCCGGCAGGGCAGGGGTGAGGGGGAACACTGAAGCTTTCTTT. Translation gives CAGRAGVRGNTEAFF.

This clonotype was counted between two and nine times. The chain links TRBV28 to TRBJ1-5; 7 positions agree with TRBD1. With 6 bases clipped from V and 4 bases from J, the junction kept 9 bases outside the gene matches. Germline lookup yields CDR1 MDHEN and CDR2 SYDVKM. The CDR3 totals 15 residues. CDR3 residues: CASRPNRGLNQPQHF. As DNA, the CDR3 is TGTGCCAGCAGACCCAACAGGGGATTGAATCAGCCCCAGCATTTT.

This clonotype came up many times. The DNA for the CDR3 is TGCAGTGCTAGAGATAGGACAGGGTTCTACGAGCAGTACTTC. Amino acid sequence: CSARDRTGFYEQYF. V gene TRBV20-1 combines with J gene TRBJ2-7, with TRBD1 matching 8 bases. With 0 bases clipped from V and 3 bases from J, the junction kept 4 bases outside the gene matches. The CDR3 is 14 amino acids. In germline, CDR1 is DFQATT, CDR2 SNEGSKA (reference sequence).

Remarks on this clonotype: The junction differs from germline at one of its ends, possibly a read error. The chain employs TRBV20-1 and TRBJ2-3; no definite D call. CDR3 length: 13 amino acids. CDR1 and CDR2 (germline): DFQATT, SNEGSKA (reference sequence). In DNA form, the CDR3 reads TGCAGTGCTCGACCCTCCCACACAGATACGAAGTATTTT. As protein: CSARPSHTDTKYF.

Worth noting for this clonotype: Because it lacks the conserved phenylalanine or tryptophan at the end, this CDR3 is likely a read error. The gene calls are TRBV7-6 and TRBJ2-1; 15 nucleotides agree with TRBD2. Looked up from germline, CDR1 is SGHVS and CDR2 is FNYEAQ. V lost 3 bases and J lost 9; bases outside the gene matches: 3. This CDR3 region has 15 residues. The CDR3 reads CASSLGTSGRTEQFI. The CDR3 DNA sequence: TGTGCCAGCAGCTTGGGGACTAGCGGGAGGACTGAGCAGTTCATC.

The chain uses TRBV4-3 and TRBJ1-3; D is possibly TRBD1 (6 bases). The germline V gene encodes CDR1 LGHNA and CDR2 YSLEER. V was clipped by 2 bases and J by 3 bases, with 11 bases between them. CDR3 length equals 15 residues. The CDR3, as DNA: TGCGCCAGCAGCCAACTCACAGGGATTGGAAACACCATATATTTT. This translates into CASSQLTGIGNTIYF.

The chain uses TRBV7-8 and TRBJ2-3; D ambiguous. The germline CDR1 and CDR2 sequences are SGHVS and FQNEAQ. The ends were cut back, 2 bases at V and 5 bases at J, with 8 bases in the middle. This CDR3 has 13 amino acids. The CDR3 loop is CASSLSWQDTQYF. The DNA of the CDR3 is TGTGCCAGCAGCTTAAGTTGGCAAGATACGCAGTATTTT.